A single sample is the source of the 5 T cell receptor beta chains below, sequenced in a study of CD8 T cells in ankylosing spondylitis. Regarding the study as a whole: A TCR beta motif made of about eight highly homologous variants seemed typical of ankylosing spondylitis blood.

MiXCR was run by TCRdb on the 5' RACE reads, yielding one entry per CDR3 protein. The data show more than 400,000 distinct CDR3 sequences, roughly 5.2% seen once. These receptors have no identified antigens. Sequencing input: blood, either unsorted or a sorted T cell fraction (not recorded which). These receptors originate from a male donor with ankylosing spondylitis.

There are many counts of this clonotype. The chain links TRBV7-9 to TRBJ2-2; the D is unclear. The CDR3 spans 15 residues. CDR1 SEHNR and CDR2 FQNEAQ come from the germline V gene (reference sequence). Deletions cut 1 base from V and 5 bases from J, with 11 bases between. In nucleotides, the CDR3 is TGTGCCAGCAGCTTAGGAACAGTTCTGACCGGGGAGCTGTTTTTT. It translates to CASSLGTVLTGELFF.

The chain uses TRBV6-4 and TRBJ2-5; D ambiguous. CDR1 and CDR2 (germline): MRHNA, SNTAGT. This CDR3 has 14 residues. Trimming took off 7 bases at V and 5 bases at J, with 17 bases between the two ends. This CDR3 reads CASTEGGPAETQYF. The DNA of the CDR3 is TGTGCCAGCACCGAAGGCGGACCCGCGGAGACCCAGTACTTC.

This clonotype was picked up many times. CDR3 nucleotide sequence: TGTGCCAGCAGTAGGGAGACTGCTGAAGCTTTCTTT. It codes for CASSRETAEAFF. The gene calls are TRBV12-3 or TRBV12-4 and TRBJ1-1; D uncertain. With 5 bases removed from V and 6 bases from J, the gap between germline ends came to 10 bases. The CDR3 runs 12 residues.

This clonotype was counted many times. The J gene is TRBJ1-4, the V gene TRBV9, with D perhaps matching TRBD1 (5 bases). V shed 0 bases and J shed 8 bases, with 14 bases lying between them. The CDR3 contains 15 residues. Germline assignment: CDR1 SGDLS and CDR2 YYNGEE. In DNA, the CDR3 is TGTGCCAGCAGCGTAGGGGACCCTAGTAGGGAAAAACTGTTTTTT. Translation gives CASSVGDPSREKLFF.

In its sample, this clonotype was seen many times. The DNA for the CDR3 is TGTGCCAGCAGCCCTATGACAGTGAACACTGAAGCTTTCTTT. It specifies CASSPMTVNTEAFF. The rearrangement links TRBV7-2 to TRBJ1-1, with D perhaps matching TRBD1 (5 bases). Germline CDR1 is SGHTA and CDR2 is FQGNSA. With 5 bases removed from V and 0 bases from J, the gap between germline ends came to 10 bases. The CDR3 is 14 residues long.